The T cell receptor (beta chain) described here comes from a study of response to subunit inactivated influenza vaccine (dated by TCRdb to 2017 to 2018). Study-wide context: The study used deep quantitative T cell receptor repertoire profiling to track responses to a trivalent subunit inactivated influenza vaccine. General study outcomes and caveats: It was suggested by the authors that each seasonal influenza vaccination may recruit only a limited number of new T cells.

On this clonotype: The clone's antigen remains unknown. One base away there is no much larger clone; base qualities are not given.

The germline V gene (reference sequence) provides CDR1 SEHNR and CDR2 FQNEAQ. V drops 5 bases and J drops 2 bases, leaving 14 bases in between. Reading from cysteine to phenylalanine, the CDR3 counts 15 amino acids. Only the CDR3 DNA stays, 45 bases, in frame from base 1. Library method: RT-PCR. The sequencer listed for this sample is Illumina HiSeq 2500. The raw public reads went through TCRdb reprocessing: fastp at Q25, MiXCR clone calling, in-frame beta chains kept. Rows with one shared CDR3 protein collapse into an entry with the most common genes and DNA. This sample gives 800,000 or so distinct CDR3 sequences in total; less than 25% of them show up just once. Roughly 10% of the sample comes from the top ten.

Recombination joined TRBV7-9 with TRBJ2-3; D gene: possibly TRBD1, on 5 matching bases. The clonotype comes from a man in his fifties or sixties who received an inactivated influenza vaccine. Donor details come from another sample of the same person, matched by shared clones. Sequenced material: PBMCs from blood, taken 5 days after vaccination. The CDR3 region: CASSPWGETTDTQYF. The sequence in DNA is TGTGCCAGCAGCCCTTGGGGCGAGACCACAGATACGCAGTATTTT.